This TCR beta chain was identified during a study of blood T cells in healthy people across ages. The second PCR ran about 6 to 12 cycles with a sample-barcoded 5' primer and J-beta primers. The template-switch adaptor was a 5' adaptor with 12 random nucleotides. It tagged each cDNA molecule. TCRdb re-derived calls from the 5' RACE reads in MiXCR, one entry per CDR3 protein. In the table there are roughly 1,500,000 distinct CDR3 sequences, around two fifths of which are singletons. Losses at the gene ends were 6 bases for V and 4 bases for J; bases not matched to a gene: 5. In germline, CDR1 is LNHDA, CDR2 SQIVND (reference sequence). This CDR3 has 14 amino acids. This clonotype showed up just a few times. Per sample, a minimum of 6.5 million PBMCs were isolated. Total RNA, at least 5.5 micrograms per sample, was extracted from PBMCs.

The receptor was isolated from a woman aged 18-35 years in good health. The sample was blood. The gene calls are TRBV19 and TRBJ2-2, with 7 bases aligning to TRBD2. The CDR3 DNA sequence: TGTGCCAGTAGGATTCTAGCGGCCACCGGGGAGCTGTTTTTT. This translates into CASRILAATGELFF.